The rows below give T cell receptor beta chains drawn from one sample of a study of T-cell reconstitution after alpha-beta-depleted transplantation in children. TCRdb re-called the PCR reads through MiXCR, storing one row per CDR3 protein. The sample has fewer than 550,000 distinct CDR3 sequences, about 17% seen once. The source material was PBMCs, mostly from graft donor cells, sampled 360 days after TCRalphabeta/CD19-depleted stem cell transplant. The receptor set was obtained from a boy younger than two who had a stem cell transplant for Wiskott-Aldrich syndrome, so the T cells may come from the graft donor. CDR3s include the opening cysteine and the closing phenylalanine or tryptophan.

j_call v_call cdr3_aa
TRBJ2-1 TRBV7-8 CTSSTLSGRLYNEQFF
TRBJ2-2 TRBV20-1 CSARERGSGAGELFF
TRBJ2-1 TRBV6-2/TRBV6-3 CASSSPRGGSLNEQFF
TRBJ2-7 TRBV29-1 CSVVSDRLRGEQYF
TRBJ2-1 TRBV12-3/TRBV12-4 CASSWGDSPYNEQFF
TRBJ2-5 TRBV28 CASSFAGARQETQYF
TRBJ2-6 TRBV27 CASRRLVGWSGANVLTF
TRBJ2-3 TRBV10-3 CAISTVPGGTDTQYF
TRBJ2-5 TRBV7-9 CASSHRGTSGSQTQYF
TRBJ2-6 TRBV29-1 CSVEFGAGAGSGANVLTF
TRBJ2-3 TRBV4-1 CASSPRKSGKATDTQYF
TRBJ2-7 TRBV18 CASSPRDRGRGQYF
TRBJ2-4 TRBV7-9 CASSFGTENIQYF
TRBJ2-7 TRBV20-1 CSALDHRAYEQYF
TRBJ2-1 TRBV7-9 CASSVASVSNEQFF
TRBJ2-7 TRBV15 CATSRDPGAYEQYF
TRBJ2-7 TRBV14 CASSQILGGEQYF
TRBJ2-7 TRBV2 CASSEGFGTGTYEQYF
TRBJ2-1 TRBV10-3 CAIKDRAYNEQFF
TRBJ1-5 TRBV6-6 CASDTYNQPQHF
TRBJ2-1 TRBV7-9 CASRRTSGRYNEQFF
TRBJ2-2 TRBV6-2/TRBV6-3 CASSHTGELFF
TRBJ2-6 TRBV24-1 CATSGRESSGGANVLTF
TRBJ2-7 TRBV6-5 CASILGSRSEQYF
TRBJ1-2 TRBV28 CASSQTLGPGVYGYTF
TRBJ2-7 TRBV5-1 CASSPTGDPYEQYF
TRBJ1-1 TRBV30 CAWSPREGTTEAFF
TRBJ2-3 TRBV20-1 CSASPGLLVPDTQYF
TRBJ1-3 TRBV2 CASGRGQLISGNTIYF
TRBJ2-1 TRBV12-3/TRBV12-4 CASSFNSLNIYNEQFF
TRBJ2-7 TRBV14 CASSRLGGFSSYEQYF
TRBJ1-1 TRBV7-9 CASSHKTRQYTEAFF
TRBJ2-1 TRBV29-1 CSAPGLAGYNEQFF
TRBJ1-1 TRBV5-1 CASSSTGKTEAFF
TRBJ2-2 TRBV10-3 CAISPGHYTGELFF
TRBJ1-4 TRBV30 CAWRATRAANEKLFF
TRBJ2-1 TRBV12-3/TRBV12-4 CACSLMELAGVTDEQFF
TRBJ2-2 TRBV5-1 CASSLLPETGELFF
TRBJ2-5 TRBV12-3/TRBV12-4 CASSFAGSIGQETQYF
TRBJ2-7 TRBV30 CAWSVWGGGSAQQYF
TRBJ2-5 TRBV28 CASSLAGAKETQYF
TRBJ2-7 TRBV5-1 CASSLLAQGVGEQYF
TRBJ2-1 TRBV4-1 CASSQDVYGEQFF
TRBJ2-1 TRBV9 CASSASQIAGGPSYNEQFF
TRBJ2-7 TRBV10-3 CATARGGGQGQTYEQYF
TRBJ2-5 TRBV11-2 CASSFRGYGGTQYF
TRBJ2-1 TRBV9 CASSVGLAGPNEQFF
TRBJ2-6 TRBV7-9 CASSLSGGRTGANVLTF
TRBJ1-1 TRBV10-2 CASSEVRDGTEAFF
TRBJ1-1 TRBV10-3 CAIRGSMNTEAFF
TRBJ2-3 TRBV20-1 CSASSGVRDTQYF
TRBJ2-1 TRBV10-2 CASIPRQGALNEQFF